These 17 T cell receptor beta chains were sequenced from one sample in a study of PD-1 blockade in classical Hodgkin lymphoma. Assay: immunoSEQ multiplex PCR; the TCRdb copy retains only in-frame clones and omits some. Among 10,000 to 15,000 clones listed, more than 65% were seen once. All trial patients relapsed after autologous stem cell transplantation. PBMCs were thawed, and CD8+ T cells were then isolated from them by magnetic negative selection. The source material was CD8+ T cells from blood, sampled at baseline. Receptors were obtained from a human donor with classical Hodgkin lymphoma.

The chain employs TRBV28 and TRBJ2-3, with 9 bases matching TRBD1. V gave up 4 bases and J gave up 0 bases; unmatched junction bases: 8. Looked up from germline, CDR1 is MDHEN and CDR2 is SYDVKM. This CDR3 has 17 amino acids. The CDR3 DNA reads as TGTGCCAGCAGTTACGGGGCCGGGACAGGGAGCACAGATACGCAGTATTTT. Its translation is CASSYGAGTGSTDTQYF.

The rearrangement uses TRBV28 and TRBJ2-5; the match to TRBD2 covers 13 bases. This CDR3 has 16 residues. The V gene end was trimmed by 6 bases and the J gene end by 0 bases; junction bases not matched to a gene: 4. Germline V gives CDR1 MDHEN, CDR2 SYDVKM. Written as DNA, the CDR3 is TGTGCCAGCAGGTGGGGACTAGCGGGATACCAAGAGACCCAGTACTTC. Translated, it gives CASRWGLAGYQETQYF.

The V call is TRBV20-1, the J call TRBJ1-2; D unclear. V was cut by 0 bases and J by 8 bases, with 7 bases left in between. The CDR3 sequence is 11 residues long. Germline-derived CDR1 and CDR2 are DFQATT and SNEGSKA (reference sequence). In DNA, the CDR3 is TGCAGTGCTAGAGATATGAACGGCTACACCTTC. Translated, it gives CSARDMNGYTF.

This clone has a handful of counts. This sample includes further DNA sequences coding for the same CDR3. This rearrangement joins TRBV4-2 to TRBJ2-5, with 9 bases lining up with TRBD2. V shed 0 bases, J shed 7 bases, and the junction held 9 bases outside the gene matches. Germline V lookup: CDR1 LGHNA, CDR2 YNFKEQ. The CDR3 runs 16 residues. CDR3 coding DNA: TGTGCCAGCAGCCAAGATGGGGCGGGGGGGCTGGGGACCCAGTACTTC. It codes for CASSQDGAGGLGTQYF.

CDR3 sequence: CSVELAGGLHNEQFF. DNA of the CDR3: TGCAGCGTTGAACTAGCGGGGGGCCTCCACAATGAGCAGTTCTTC. This rearrangement joins TRBV29-1 to TRBJ2-1; TRBD2 agrees at 11 bases. This CDR3 has 15 amino acids. Germline values: CDR1 SQVTM, CDR2 ANQGSEA. The V and J ends lost 2 bases and 5 bases, in that order; junction bases with no gene match: 5.

The chain carries TRBV7-9 and TRBJ1-1; D is perhaps TRBD1 (6 bases). The CDR3 runs 12 residues. CDR1 and CDR2 (germline): SEHNR, FQNEAQ (reference sequence). The ends were cut back, 6 bases at V and 5 bases at J, with 10 bases in the middle. In DNA, the CDR3 is TGTGCCAGCAGTGCAGGGGAGACTGAAGCTTTCTTT. It yields the protein CASSAGETEAFF.

The chain carries TRBV10-3 and TRBJ2-3; D might be TRBD1 (5 bases). The CDR3 length is 15 residues. The V end lost 7 bases, the J end lost 2 bases, and 16 bases lay between the germline ends. Looked up from germline, CDR1 is ENHRY and CDR2 is SYGVKD. The CDR3 DNA is TGTGCCATCACACCCGGAGACAGAATCACAGATACGCAGTATTTT. Its translation is CAITPGDRITDTQYF.

This clone was seen just once. The V gene is TRBV5-1, the J gene TRBJ2-3; D not certain. Trimming removed 4 bases at V and 1 base at J, with 13 bases between. Germline lookup yields CDR1 SGHRS and CDR2 YFSETQ. The CDR3 spans 15 residues. The DNA of the CDR3 is TGCGCCAGCAGCCACCCCGTTTTTGGCACAGATACGCAGTATTTT. Translated, it gives CASSHPVFGTDTQYF. The full variable domain, its missing parts supplied by reference TRBV5-1 and TRBJ2-3, is KAGVTQTPRYLIKTRGQQVTLSCSPISGHRSVSWYQQTPGQGLQFLFEYFSETQRNKGNFPGRFSGRQFSNSRSEMNVSTLELGDSALYLCASSHPVFGTDTQYFGPGTRLTVL.

This sequence joins TRBV19 and TRBJ2-3; TRBD2 might be the D (5 bases). Trimming cost V 7 bases and J 4 bases, with 21 bases left between them. Germline values: CDR1 LNHDA, CDR2 SQIVND (reference sequence). This CDR3 comprises 16 residues. In nucleotides, the CDR3 is TGTGCCAGTACCCCGCTAGCAGCTATAAGCCCAGATACGCAGTATTTT. Its translation: CASTPLAAISPDTQYF.

This chain connects TRBV2 to TRBJ1-4; unclear D gene. With 11 bases removed from V and 11 bases from J, the gap between germline ends came to 18 bases. The CDR3 totals 12 residues. Germline assignment: CDR1 SNHLY and CDR2 FYNNEI. In DNA form, the CDR3 reads TGTGCCGTGACCGTGCGCGAAGACAAACTGTTTTTT. Encoded protein: CAVTVREDKLFF.

The chain is built from TRBV4-3 and TRBJ2-1; tentative D call: TRBD2 (5 bases). This CDR3 is built from 16 residues. Germline loops: CDR1 LGHNA, CDR2 YSLEER. V shed 2 bases and J shed 3 bases, with 14 bases lying between them. DNA for the CDR3: TGCGCCAGCAGCCAATCCATAGCGTTGTACTACAATGAGCAGTTCTTC. It encodes CASSQSIALYYNEQFF.

This chain links TRBV4-2 with TRBJ1-2, with D unclear. The germline V gene has CDR1 LGHNA and CDR2 YNFKEQ. V lost 0 bases, J lost 4 bases, and 12 bases lay in between. This CDR3 is 15 amino acids long. CDR3: CASSQENGPSYGYTF. The CDR3, as DNA: TGTGCCAGCAGCCAAGAAAACGGACCGAGCTATGGCTACACCTTC.

This clone came up once. CDR3 amino acids: CASSPRDPSWEQYF. The CDR3 DNA reads as TGTGCCAGCAGCCCCCGGGACCCGTCCTGGGAGCAGTACTTC. The chain recombines TRBV7-9 with TRBJ2-7; the D gene could be TRBD1 or TRBD2 (5 bases each). Per the germline V gene, CDR1 is SEHNR and CDR2 is FQNEAQ (reference sequence). Trimming removed 5 bases from V and 7 bases from J, with 18 bases in between. This CDR3 has 14 residues.

Only a few counts were recorded for this clone. The V gene is TRBV7-6, the J gene TRBJ2-2, with D uncertain. CDR1 SGHVS and CDR2 FNYEAQ come from the germline V gene. V lost 7 bases, J lost 6 bases, and 6 bases lay in between. The CDR3 has 11 amino acids. In DNA, the CDR3 is TGTGCCAGCAAAGACTCCGGGGAGCTGTTTTTT. Residues: CASKDSGELFF. Combining the CDR3 with reference TRBV7-6 and TRBJ2-2 gives the whole variable domain GAGVSQSPRYKVTKRGQDVALRCDPISGHVSLYWYRQALGQGPEFLTYFNYEAQQDKSGLPNDRFSAERPEGSISTLTIQRTEQRDSAMYRCASKDSGELFFGEGSRLTVL.

This clone was observed a handful of times. The CDR3 protein is CASSKQGAVQPQHF. The CDR3 DNA sequence: TGTGCCAGCAGTAAACAGGGGGCAGTTCAGCCCCAGCATTTT. The chain recombines TRBV27 with TRBJ1-5; 9 bases map to TRBD1. The length of the CDR3 is 14 residues. Unmatched junction bases numbered 5, after V lost 5 bases and J lost 6 bases. CDR1 and CDR2 (germline): MNHEY, SMNVEV (reference sequence).

The CDR3 is CATGEGSSYGYTF. In nucleotides, the CDR3 is TGTGCCACCGGGGAGGGCTCGTCTTATGGCTACACCTTC. This chain uses TRBV15 with TRBJ1-2; D not certain. This CDR3 has 13 residues. Trimming removed 8 bases at V and 5 bases at J, with 15 bases between. From germline, CDR1 is LNHNV and CDR2 YYDKDF (reference sequence).

In its sample, this clone was seen a few times. The CDR3 spells CASSLTAGELFF. CDR3 coding DNA: TGCGCCAGCAGCTTGACGGCCGGGGAGCTGTTTTTT. The genes are TRBV5-1 and TRBJ2-2, with D unclear. V lost 1 base, J lost 6 bases, and 4 bases lay in between. This CDR3 contains 12 residues. Germline V gene sequence: CDR1 SGHRS, CDR2 YFSETQ.